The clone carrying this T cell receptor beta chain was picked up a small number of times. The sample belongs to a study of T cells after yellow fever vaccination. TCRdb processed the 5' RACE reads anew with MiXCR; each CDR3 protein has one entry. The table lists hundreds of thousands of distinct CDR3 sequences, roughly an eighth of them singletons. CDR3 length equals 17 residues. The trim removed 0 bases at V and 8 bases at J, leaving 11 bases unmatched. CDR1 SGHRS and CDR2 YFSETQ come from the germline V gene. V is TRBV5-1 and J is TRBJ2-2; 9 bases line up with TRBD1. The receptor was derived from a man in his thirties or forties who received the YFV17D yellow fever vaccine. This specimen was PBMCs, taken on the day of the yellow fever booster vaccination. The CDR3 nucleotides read TGCGCCAGCAGCTTGGATCCGGGACAGGGTTTGGAGGGGGAGCTGTTTTTT. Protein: CASSLDPGQGLEGELFF.